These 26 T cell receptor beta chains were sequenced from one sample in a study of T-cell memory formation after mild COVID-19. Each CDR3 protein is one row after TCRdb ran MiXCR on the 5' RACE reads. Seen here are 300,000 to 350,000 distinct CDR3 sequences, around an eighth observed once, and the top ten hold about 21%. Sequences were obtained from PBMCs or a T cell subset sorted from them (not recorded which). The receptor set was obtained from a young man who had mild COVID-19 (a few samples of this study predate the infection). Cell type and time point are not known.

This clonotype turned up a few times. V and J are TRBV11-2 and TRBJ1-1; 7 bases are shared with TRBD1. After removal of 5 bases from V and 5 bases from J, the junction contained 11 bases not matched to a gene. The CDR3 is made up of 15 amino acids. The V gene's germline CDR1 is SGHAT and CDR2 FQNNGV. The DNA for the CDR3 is TGTGCCAGCAGCCCAAATGGACAGGCGGGAACTGAAGCTTTCTTT. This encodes CASSPNGQAGTEAFF.

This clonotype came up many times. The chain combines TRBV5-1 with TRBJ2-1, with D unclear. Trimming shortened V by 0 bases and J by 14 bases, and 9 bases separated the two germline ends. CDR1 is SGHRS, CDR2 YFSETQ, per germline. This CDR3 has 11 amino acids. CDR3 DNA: TGCGCCAGCAGCTTGGGGCTTTTGGAGTTCTTC. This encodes CASSLGLLEFF.

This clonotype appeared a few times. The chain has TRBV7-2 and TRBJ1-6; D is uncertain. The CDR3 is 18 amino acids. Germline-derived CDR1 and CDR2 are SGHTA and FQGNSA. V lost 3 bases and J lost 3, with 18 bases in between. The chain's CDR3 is CASSLAPGQALYNSPLHF. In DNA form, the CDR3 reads TGTGCCAGCAGCTTGGCCCCTGGGCAGGCCCTCTATAATTCACCCCTCCACTTT.

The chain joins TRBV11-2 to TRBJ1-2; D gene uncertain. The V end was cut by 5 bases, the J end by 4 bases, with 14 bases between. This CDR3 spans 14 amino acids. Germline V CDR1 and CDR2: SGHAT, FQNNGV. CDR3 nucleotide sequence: TGTGCCAGCAGCCCCCAGGAGTTGTCCTATGGCTACACCTTC. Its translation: CASSPQELSYGYTF.

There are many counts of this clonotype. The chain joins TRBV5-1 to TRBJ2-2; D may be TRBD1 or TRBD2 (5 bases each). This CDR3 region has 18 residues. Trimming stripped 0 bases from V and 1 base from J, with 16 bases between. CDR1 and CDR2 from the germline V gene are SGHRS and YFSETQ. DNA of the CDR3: TGCGCCAGCAGCTTGGTTCCGGGGACCCCGAAGAACACCGGGGAGCTGTTTTTT. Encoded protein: CASSLVPGTPKNTGELFF.

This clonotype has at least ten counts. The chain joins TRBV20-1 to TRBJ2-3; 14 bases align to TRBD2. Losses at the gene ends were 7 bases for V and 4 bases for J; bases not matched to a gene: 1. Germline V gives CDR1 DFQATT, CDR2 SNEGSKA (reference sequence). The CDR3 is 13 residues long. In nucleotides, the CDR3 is TGCAGTGGGGGACTAGCGGGGGCAGATACGCAGTATTTT. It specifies CSGGLAGADTQYF.

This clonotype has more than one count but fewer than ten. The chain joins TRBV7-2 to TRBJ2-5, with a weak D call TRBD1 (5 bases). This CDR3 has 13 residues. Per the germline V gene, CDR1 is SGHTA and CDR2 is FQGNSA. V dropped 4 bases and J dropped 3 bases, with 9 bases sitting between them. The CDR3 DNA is TGTGCCAGCAGCTCATGGGGCAAAGAGACCCAGTACTTC. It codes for CASSSWGKETQYF.

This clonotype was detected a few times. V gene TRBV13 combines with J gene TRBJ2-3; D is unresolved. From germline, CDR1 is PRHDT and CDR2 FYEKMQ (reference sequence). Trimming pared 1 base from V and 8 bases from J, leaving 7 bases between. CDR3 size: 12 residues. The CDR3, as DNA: TGTGCCAGCAGCTTAGCGCTGAGTACGCAGTATTTT. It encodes CASSLALSTQYF.

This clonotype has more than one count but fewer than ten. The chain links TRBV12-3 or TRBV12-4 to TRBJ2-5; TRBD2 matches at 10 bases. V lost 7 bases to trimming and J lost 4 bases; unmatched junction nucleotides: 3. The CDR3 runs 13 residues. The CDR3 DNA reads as TGTGCCAGCAAACTAGCGGGGCCAGAGACCCAGTACTTC. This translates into CASKLAGPETQYF.

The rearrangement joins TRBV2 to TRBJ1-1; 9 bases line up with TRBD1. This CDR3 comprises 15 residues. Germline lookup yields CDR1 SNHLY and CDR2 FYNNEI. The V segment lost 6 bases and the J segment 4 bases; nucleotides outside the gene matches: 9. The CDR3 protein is CASRRTGDGRTEAFF. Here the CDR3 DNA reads TGTGCCAGCAGACGGACAGGGGATGGGCGCACTGAAGCTTTCTTT.

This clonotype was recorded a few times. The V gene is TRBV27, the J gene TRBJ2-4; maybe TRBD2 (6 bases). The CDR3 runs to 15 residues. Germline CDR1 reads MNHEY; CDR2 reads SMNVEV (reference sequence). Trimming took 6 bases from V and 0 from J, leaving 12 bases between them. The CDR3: CASRPAGVAKNIQYF. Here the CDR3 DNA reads TGTGCCAGCAGACCAGCGGGTGTAGCCAAAAACATTCAGTACTTC.

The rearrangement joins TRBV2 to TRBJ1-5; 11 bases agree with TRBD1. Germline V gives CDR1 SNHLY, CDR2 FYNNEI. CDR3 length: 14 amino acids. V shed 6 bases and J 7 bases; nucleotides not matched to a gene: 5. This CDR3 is CASSWGQGEQPQHF. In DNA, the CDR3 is TGTGCCAGCAGCTGGGGACAGGGGGAACAGCCCCAGCATTTT.

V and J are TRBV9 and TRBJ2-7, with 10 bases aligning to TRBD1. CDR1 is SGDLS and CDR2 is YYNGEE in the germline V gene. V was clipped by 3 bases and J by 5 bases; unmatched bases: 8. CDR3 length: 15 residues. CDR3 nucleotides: TGTGCCAGCAGCGCCTCCGGGACAGGGGTCCACGAGCAGTACTTC. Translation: CASSASGTGVHEQYF.

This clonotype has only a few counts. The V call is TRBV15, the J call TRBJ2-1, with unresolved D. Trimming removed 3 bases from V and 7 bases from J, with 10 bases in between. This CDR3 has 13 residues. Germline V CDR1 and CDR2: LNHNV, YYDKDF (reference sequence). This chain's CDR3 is CATSSYQSNEQFF. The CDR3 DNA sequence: TGTGCCACCAGCAGCTACCAGTCTAATGAGCAGTTCTTC.

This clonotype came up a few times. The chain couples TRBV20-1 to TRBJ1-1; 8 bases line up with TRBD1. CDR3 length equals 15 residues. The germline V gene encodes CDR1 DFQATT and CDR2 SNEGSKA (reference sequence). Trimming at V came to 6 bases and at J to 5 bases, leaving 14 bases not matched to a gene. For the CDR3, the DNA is TGCAGTGCCTGGGGGGCAGGGGGCTTCCTAACTGAAGCTTTCTTT. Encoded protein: CSAWGAGGFLTEAFF.

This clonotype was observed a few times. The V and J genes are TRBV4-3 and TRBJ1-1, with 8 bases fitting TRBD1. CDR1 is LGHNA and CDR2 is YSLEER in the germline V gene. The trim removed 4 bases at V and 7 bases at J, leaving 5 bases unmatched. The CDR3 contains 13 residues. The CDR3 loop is CASSPGQVFEAFF. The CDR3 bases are TGCGCCAGCAGCCCGGGACAGGTCTTTGAAGCTTTCTTT.

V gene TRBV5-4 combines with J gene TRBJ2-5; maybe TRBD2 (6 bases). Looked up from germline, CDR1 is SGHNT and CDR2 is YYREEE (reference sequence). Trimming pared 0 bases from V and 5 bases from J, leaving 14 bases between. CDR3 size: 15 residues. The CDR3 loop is CASSLASGGSETQYF. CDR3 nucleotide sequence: TGTGCCAGCAGCTTGGCAAGTGGGGGGTCGGAGACCCAGTACTTC.

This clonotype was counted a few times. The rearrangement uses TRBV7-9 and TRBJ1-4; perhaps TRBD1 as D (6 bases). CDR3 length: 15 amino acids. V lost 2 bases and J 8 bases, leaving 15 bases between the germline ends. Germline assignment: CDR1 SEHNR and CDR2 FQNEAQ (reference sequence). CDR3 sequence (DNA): TGTGCCAGCAGCTTACCCTCCAGGGGCCGAGAAAAACTGTTTTTT. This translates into CASSLPSRGREKLFF. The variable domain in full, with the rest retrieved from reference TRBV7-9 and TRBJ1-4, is DTGVSQNPRHKITKRGQNVTFRCDPISEHNRLYWYRQTLGQGPEFLTYFQNEAQLEKSRLLSDRFSAERPKGSFSTLEIQRTEQGDSAMYLCASSLPSRGREKLFFGSGTQLSVL.

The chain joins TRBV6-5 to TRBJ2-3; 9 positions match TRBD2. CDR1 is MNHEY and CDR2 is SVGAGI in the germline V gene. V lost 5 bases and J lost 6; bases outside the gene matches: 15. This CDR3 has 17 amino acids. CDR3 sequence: CASSRSGGPQLADTQYF. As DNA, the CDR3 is TGTGCCAGCAGTCGCAGCGGGGGGCCCCAGTTGGCCGATACGCAGTATTTT.

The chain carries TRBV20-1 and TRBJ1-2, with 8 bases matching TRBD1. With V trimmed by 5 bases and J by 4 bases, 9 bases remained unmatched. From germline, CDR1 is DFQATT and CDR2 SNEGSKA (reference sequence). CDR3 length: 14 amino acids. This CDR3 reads CSAGDRGVGYGYTF. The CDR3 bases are TGCAGTGCTGGCGACAGGGGTGTCGGCTATGGCTACACCTTC.

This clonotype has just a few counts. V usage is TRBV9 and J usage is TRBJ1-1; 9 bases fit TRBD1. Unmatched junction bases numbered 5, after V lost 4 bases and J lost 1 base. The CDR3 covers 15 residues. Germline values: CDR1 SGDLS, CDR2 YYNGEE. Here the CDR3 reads CASSPRTGANTEAFF. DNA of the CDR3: TGTGCCAGCAGCCCACGGACAGGGGCGAACACTGAAGCTTTCTTT.

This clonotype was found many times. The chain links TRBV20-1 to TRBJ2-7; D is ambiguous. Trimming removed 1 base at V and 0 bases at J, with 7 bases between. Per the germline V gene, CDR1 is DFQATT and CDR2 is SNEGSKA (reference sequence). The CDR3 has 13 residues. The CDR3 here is CSARVEPSYEQYF. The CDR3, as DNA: TGCAGTGCTAGAGTAGAACCCTCCTACGAGCAGTACTTC.

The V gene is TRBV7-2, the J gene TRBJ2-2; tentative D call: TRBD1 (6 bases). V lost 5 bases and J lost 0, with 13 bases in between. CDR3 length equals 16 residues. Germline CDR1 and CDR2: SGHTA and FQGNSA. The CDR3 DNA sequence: TGTGCCAGCAGCCCGATGAGGGGGACGAACACCGGGGAGCTGTTTTTT. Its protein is CASSPMRGTNTGELFF.

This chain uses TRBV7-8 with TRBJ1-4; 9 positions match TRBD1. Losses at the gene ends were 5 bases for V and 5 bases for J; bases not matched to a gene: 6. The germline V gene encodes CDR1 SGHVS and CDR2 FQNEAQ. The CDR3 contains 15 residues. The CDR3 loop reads CASSQGGQGNEKLFF. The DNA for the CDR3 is TGTGCCAGCAGCCAAGGCGGACAGGGGAATGAAAAACTGTTTTTT. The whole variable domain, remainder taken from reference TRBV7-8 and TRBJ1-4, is GAGVSQSPRYKVAKRGQDVALRCDPISGHVSLFWYQQALGQGPEFLTYFQNEAQLDKSGLPSDRFFAERPEGSVSTLKIQRTQQEDSAVYLCASSQGGQGNEKLFFGSGTQLSVL.

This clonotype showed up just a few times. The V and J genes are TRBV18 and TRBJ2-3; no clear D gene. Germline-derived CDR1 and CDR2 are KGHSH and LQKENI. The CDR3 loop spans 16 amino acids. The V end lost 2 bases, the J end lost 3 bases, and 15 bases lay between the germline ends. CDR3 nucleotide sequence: TGTGCCAGCTCACCAACCCAGACCGTGCGGACAGATACGCAGTATTTT. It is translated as CASSPTQTVRTDTQYF.

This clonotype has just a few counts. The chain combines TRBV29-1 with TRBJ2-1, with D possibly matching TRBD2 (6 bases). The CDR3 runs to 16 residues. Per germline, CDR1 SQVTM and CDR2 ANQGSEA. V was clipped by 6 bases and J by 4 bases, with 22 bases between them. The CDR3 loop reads CSVDISSGGTYNEQFF. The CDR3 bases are TGCAGCGTAGATATATCTTCCGGGGGAACGTACAATGAGCAGTTCTTC.